These 6 T cell receptor beta chains share one sample of origin, sequenced in a study of T cells after yellow fever vaccination. TCRdb used MiXCR to reprocess the 5' RACE reads, holding one entry per CDR3 protein. Here the sample spans 250,000 or so distinct CDR3 sequences, roughly 3.5% being singletons. The sequencing used PBMCs, collected 15 days after the yellow fever booster vaccination. The receptors stem from a young man who received the YFV17D yellow fever vaccine.

The rearrangement links TRBV20-1 to TRBJ1-1; perhaps TRBD1 as D (5 bases). Between the trimmed V and J ends, which lost 1 base and 0 bases, there was a span of 9 bases. Germline CDR1 and CDR2: DFQATT and SNEGSKA (reference sequence). The CDR3 totals 14 residues. In DNA form, the CDR3 reads TGCAGTGCTAGAGCAGGGACCCTGAACACTGAAGCTTTCTTT. The encoded protein is CSARAGTLNTEAFF.

Points on this clonotype: This could be a read error, since a much larger clone is one nucleotide away. The chain recombines TRBV7-2 with TRBJ1-2; D is unresolved. There are 9 residues in the CDR3. CDR1 and CDR2 (germline): SGHTA, FQGNSA. The CDR3 sequence is CAGSLEVTF. The CDR3 DNA follows: TGTGCCGGCAGCTTAGAGGTCACCTTC.

This clonotype was detected many times. The CDR3 protein is CASSLGRGRGTDTEAFF. CDR3 in DNA: TGTGCCAGCAGCTTGGGCAGGGGGAGGGGGACGGACACTGAAGCTTTCTTT. This chain links TRBV5-4 with TRBJ1-1; 7 bases align to TRBD1. With V trimmed by 0 bases and J by 3 bases, 11 bases remained unmatched. CDR1 is SGHNT, CDR2 YYREEE, per germline (reference sequence). The CDR3 runs 17 residues.

This clonotype came up many times. The chain uses TRBV14 and TRBJ1-2; D is possibly TRBD1 (5 bases). This CDR3 region has 12 residues. V was shortened by 0 bases and J by 7 bases, with 6 bases between the two germline ends. Germline V gene lookup returns CDR1 SGHDN and CDR2 FVKESK. CDR3: CASSQDRAGYTF. The CDR3 DNA follows: TGTGCCAGCAGCCAAGACAGGGCTGGCTACACCTTC.

This clonotype was recorded many times. Here the CDR3 DNA reads TGTGCCAGCCAGACAGGGGCCATGAACACTGAAGCTTTCTTT. It translates to CASQTGAMNTEAFF. The rearrangement uses TRBV3-1 and TRBJ1-1, with TRBD1 identical over 8 bases. Trimming removed 8 bases from V and 0 bases from J; junction bases left unmatched: 5. The CDR3 spans 14 residues. Germline loops: CDR1 LGHDT, CDR2 YNNKEL (reference sequence).

This clonotype was counted ten times or more. The genes are TRBV18 and TRBJ1-2; 10 bases are a match to TRBD1. Germline V gene lookup returns CDR1 KGHSH and CDR2 LQKENI. J lost 6 bases, V lost 2 bases, and 3 bases had no gene match. This CDR3 has 14 residues. The CDR3 DNA is TGTGCCAGCTCACCATCCGGGACAGGGGATGGCTACACCTTC. This codes for CASSPSGTGDGYTF.